This TCR beta chain was captured by sequencing in a study of CD8 T cells in Susac syndrome. Random-hexamer reverse transcription was applied to roughly 0.5 to 1 ug RNA. The method of amplification for TCR beta CDR3 was immunoSEQ multiplex PCR, covering 54 Vbeta and 13 Jbeta. TCRdb fed the immunoSEQ multiplex PCR reads into MiXCR, producing one record per CDR3 protein. The sample consists of more than 100,000 distinct CDR3 sequences, 90% to 95% of them appearing once. Sequencing of TCR beta was undertaken in CD8+ and CD4+ T cells derived from blood. Healthy donors matched for age and sex were used as controls. The CD8+ and CD4+ T cells were negatively isolated, with the TEMRA cells enriched by FACS. This clonotype was sampled from a human donor in good health. Sequenced material: CD4+ T cells from PBMCs.

CDR3 bases: TGTGCCAGCAGCCAGACAGGAGTCCAATCCTCCTACGAGCAGTACTTC. It encodes CASSQTGVQSSYEQYF. V is TRBV7-9 and J is TRBJ2-7, with D possibly matching TRBD1 (6 bases). This CDR3 has 16 residues. V was shortened by 5 bases and J by 0 bases, with 17 bases between the two germline ends. CDR1 and CDR2 (germline): SEHNR, FQNEAQ (reference sequence).